The next 29 T cell receptor beta chains were all read from a single sample in a study of cytomegalovirus exposure and HLA in healthy donors. 13 Jbeta primers and 60 Vbeta primers were used for the PCR. The protocol was immunoSEQ multiplex PCR, while the TCRdb copy is restricted to in-frame clones and leaves out a portion. The top ten clones hold about 0.5% of a sample with about 240,000 clones, roughly 73% of them seen once. The sequenced material came from PBMCs. The receptors come from a boy between 10 and 17 years old in good health and CMV-seronegative.

The chain joins TRBV14 to TRBJ2-3; 7 positions agree with TRBD1. CDR1 and CDR2 (germline): SGHDN, FVKESK. V was clipped by 4 bases and J by 0 bases; unmatched bases: 4. The length of the CDR3 is 15 residues. CDR3 nucleotide sequence: TGTGCCAGCAGCCCTGGGACAGCTAGCACAGATACGCAGTATTTT. Translation: CASSPGTASTDTQYF. Complete variable domain (other parts from reference TRBV14 and TRBJ2-3): EAGVTQFPSHSVIEKGQTVTLRCDPISGHDNLYWYRRVMGKEIKFLLHFVKESKQDESGMPNNRFLAERTGGTYSTLKVQPAELEDSGVYFCASSPGTASTDTQYFGPGTRLTVL.

This clone occurred a few times. The chain joins TRBV19 to TRBJ1-4; D is undetermined. V was pared by 5 bases and J by 8 bases, with 6 bases between. Germline V gene sequence: CDR1 LNHDA, CDR2 SQIVND (reference sequence). The CDR3 loop spans 11 amino acids. The CDR3 loop reads CASSLGEKLFF. DNA for the CDR3: TGTGCCAGTAGTCTTGGCGAAAAACTGTTTTTT.

The chain joins TRBV2 to TRBJ2-7; 8 bases match TRBD1. The CDR3 runs to 17 residues. V lost 1 base and J lost 3; bases outside the gene matches: 11. Germline V lookup: CDR1 SNHLY, CDR2 FYNNEI. Here the CDR3 DNA reads TGTGCCAGCAGTGAAGTGGGACAGGTTTCGGCGATCTACGAGCAGTACTTC. As protein: CASSEVGQVSAIYEQYF.

The chain carries TRBV5-1 and TRBJ1-3; tentatively, D is TRBD1 (6 bases). This CDR3 has 16 residues. The ends were cut back, 0 bases at V and 0 bases at J, with 10 bases in the middle. From germline, CDR1 is SGHRS and CDR2 YFSETQ. CDR3 in DNA: TGCGCCAGCAGCTTGGGTGGGGGCTTCTCTGGAAACACCATATATTTT. Its translation is CASSLGGGFSGNTIYF.

J is TRBJ1-1 and V is TRBV19; a weak D match, TRBD1 (6 bases). Germline CDR1 and CDR2: LNHDA and SQIVND (reference sequence). V lost 8 bases and J lost 1, with 17 bases in between. There are 15 residues in the CDR3. The CDR3 here is CASLPHSTGNTEAFF. In DNA form, the CDR3 reads TGTGCCAGTCTTCCCCACTCGACAGGGAACACTGAAGCTTTCTTT.

In the case of this clone: The junction and the germline gene differ at one end; a read error may be behind it. The rearrangement joins TRBV5-1 to TRBJ2-1; D is possibly TRBD1 (6 bases). In germline, CDR1 is SGHRS, CDR2 YFSETQ. The CDR3 is made up of 14 amino acids. The DNA of the CDR3 is TGCGCCAGCAGTTTGGGTCCCAGGGGCAATGAGCAGTTCTTC. This translates into CASSLGPRGNEQFF.

J is TRBJ1-1 and V is TRBV5-1; 7 bases align to TRBD1. CDR1 and CDR2 from the germline V gene are SGHRS and YFSETQ. V lost 7 bases to trimming and J lost 4 bases; unmatched junction nucleotides: 7. This CDR3 is 13 amino acids long. DNA for the CDR3: TGCGCCAGCGGAGGACAGGAAGCCACTGAAGCTTTCTTT. Translating gives CASGGQEATEAFF.

The table lists this clone with a few counts. The chain carries TRBV11-3 and TRBJ1-3, with no clear D. Germline CDR1 and CDR2: SGHNT and YENEEA. The CDR3 is 15 residues long. Trimming left V 4 bases short and J 0 bases short, with 10 bases between. Here the CDR3 reads CASSSPVNSGNTIYF. The CDR3 nucleotides are TGTGCCAGCAGCTCGCCGGTGAACTCTGGAAACACCATATATTTT. Looking up the rest from reference TRBV11-3 and TRBJ1-3 gives the full variable domain: EAGVVQSPRYKIIEKKQPVAFWCNPISGHNTLYWYLQNLGQGPELLIRYENEEAVDDSQLPKDRFSAERLKGVDSTLKIQPAELGDSAVYLCASSSPVNSGNTIYFGEGSWLTVV.

To note about this clone: Germline and junction disagree at one end, which may indicate a read error. For the CDR3, the DNA is TGTGCCAGCAGGGAAGGACAGGCAAGCAATCAGCCCCAGCATTTT. As protein: CASREGQASNQPQHF. The gene calls are TRBV6-1 and TRBJ1-5; 7 bases align to TRBD1. CDR1 and CDR2 (germline): MNHNS, SASEGT. The CDR3 totals 15 residues.

This clone showed up just once. The chain links TRBV18 to TRBJ2-7, with 8 bases identical to TRBD2. Germline CDR1 and CDR2: KGHSH and LQKENI. The CDR3 extends over 15 amino acids. The ends lost 0 bases at V and 3 bases at J; junction bases unmatched: 4. CDR3 DNA: TGTGCCAGCTCACCACCTTCCAGCGGGAGCTACGAGCAGTACTTC. This sequence encodes CASSPPSSGSYEQYF.

The chain couples TRBV5-6 to TRBJ2-1; D uncertain. The V end lost 0 bases, the J end lost 8 bases, and 6 bases lay between the germline ends. The CDR3 has 12 residues. The V gene's germline CDR1 is SGHDT and CDR2 YYEEEE. The CDR3 DNA reads TGTGCCAGCAGCTTGGTCCAGGATGAGCAGTTCTTC. It is translated as CASSLVQDEQFF.

This chain joins TRBV7-9 and TRBJ1-1; 9 bases match TRBD1. The CDR3 is made up of 14 amino acids. With V trimmed by 5 bases and J by 1 base, 2 bases remained unmatched. CDR1 SEHNR and CDR2 FQNEAQ come from the germline V gene (reference sequence). CDR3 nucleotides: TGTGCCAGCAGCCGGACAGGGGCGAACACTGAAGCTTTCTTT. As protein: CASSRTGANTEAFF.

The chain is built from TRBV11-3 and TRBJ1-1; TRBD1 matches at 9 bases. CDR1 and CDR2 from the germline V gene are SGHNT and YENEEA. V gave up 7 bases and J gave up 6 bases; unmatched junction bases: 6. The CDR3 is 13 amino acids. The CDR3, as DNA: TGTGCCAGCACCGGGACAGGGACTCCTGAAGCTTTCTTT. It specifies CASTGTGTPEAFF.

V usage is TRBV11-3 and J usage is TRBJ1-1; 8 positions match TRBD1. V trimming: 6 bases; J trimming: 0 bases; junction bases outside the gene matches: 6. There are 15 residues in the CDR3. The germline V gene encodes CDR1 SGHNT and CDR2 YENEEA. This chain's CDR3 is CASRLGQGLNTEAFF. DNA of the CDR3: TGTGCCAGCAGACTCGGACAGGGCTTGAACACTGAAGCTTTCTTT.

Here the CDR3 DNA reads TGTGCCAGCAGCGCTACTAGCGGGATGGACTACAATGAGCAGTTCTTC. Its translation is CASSATSGMDYNEQFF. V is TRBV9 and J is TRBJ2-1; 10 positions agree with TRBD2. The germline V gene encodes CDR1 SGDLS and CDR2 YYNGEE. The CDR3 runs 16 residues. Trimming removed 3 bases from V and 3 bases from J; junction bases left unmatched: 6. Drawing the rest from reference TRBV9 and TRBJ2-1, the complete variable domain is DSGVTQTPKHLITATGQRVTLRCSPRSGDLSVYWYQQSLDQGLQFLIQYYNGEERAKGNILERFSAQQFPDLHSELNLSSLELGDSALYFCASSATSGMDYNEQFFGPGTRLTVL.

This clone came up a few times. This chain links TRBV7-9 with TRBJ1-2; a weak D match, TRBD1 (5 bases). Germline loops: CDR1 SEHNR, CDR2 FQNEAQ (reference sequence). The V gene lost 5 bases and the J gene lost 7 bases, with 11 bases spanning the gap. The CDR3 length is 12 residues. CDR3 nucleotides: TGTGCCAGCAGCCCTCCCCAGGGTGGCTACACCTTC. Encoded protein: CASSPPQGGYTF.

The chain uses TRBV27 and TRBJ1-1, with TRBD1 matching over 9 bases. The J segment lost 6 bases and the V segment lost 5 bases, leaving 10 bases of the junction unmatched. From germline, CDR1 is MNHEY and CDR2 SMNVEV (reference sequence). The CDR3 runs 15 residues. CDR3 nucleotide sequence: TGTGCCAGCAGTGGACGGGACAGGGTAACCCCTGAAGCTTTCTTT. This codes for CASSGRDRVTPEAFF.

The genes are TRBV7-2 and TRBJ2-1, with 7 bases fitting TRBD1. Germline CDR1 and CDR2: SGHTA and FQGNSA. This CDR3 region has 15 residues. V shed 3 bases and J 5 bases; nucleotides not matched to a gene: 7. The CDR3 protein is CASSFSGTAHNEQFF. DNA of the CDR3: TGTGCCAGCAGCTTTTCCGGGACAGCCCACAATGAGCAGTTCTTC.

This chain links TRBV7-9 with TRBJ2-1; the D is unclear. This CDR3 has 10 residues. Germline V CDR1 and CDR2: SEHNR, FQNEAQ (reference sequence). V was pared by 6 bases and J by 10 bases, with 7 bases between. CDR3 sequence (DNA): TGTGCCAGCAGGCCCGGGGAGCAGTTCTTC. Translated: CASRPGEQFF. Drawing the rest from reference TRBV7-9 and TRBJ2-1, the complete variable domain is DTGVSQNPRHKITKRGQNVTFRCDPISEHNRLYWYRQTLGQGPEFLTYFQNEAQLEKSRLLSDRFSAERPKGSFSTLEIQRTEQGDSAMYLCASRPGEQFFGPGTRLTVL.

The chain joins TRBV5-1 to TRBJ1-3; D is ambiguous. Germline V gives CDR1 SGHRS, CDR2 YFSETQ. V lost 3 bases and J 4 bases, leaving 11 bases between the germline ends. The CDR3 consists of 14 residues. The CDR3 sequence: CASSSQTEGNTIYF. CDR3 sequence (DNA): TGCGCCAGCAGCTCCCAGACTGAAGGAAACACCATATATTTT.

The gene calls are TRBV11-2 and TRBJ2-7; D possibly corresponds to TRBD2 (6 bases). The length of the CDR3 is 12 residues. Germline V gene lookup returns CDR1 SGHAT and CDR2 FQNNGV. Trimming removed 5 bases at V and 7 bases at J, with 12 bases between. CDR3 in DNA: TGTGCCAGCAGCGGGGCGGGACGGGAGCAGTACTTC. Translated, it gives CASSGAGREQYF.

The rearrangement uses TRBV5-8 and TRBJ1-2, with 8 bases that match TRBD1. CDR1 SGHTS and CDR2 YDEGEE come from the germline V gene. The CDR3 consists of 13 residues. The V and J ends lost 0 bases and 8 bases, in that order; junction bases with no gene match: 3. In DNA form, the CDR3 reads TGTGCCAGCAGCTTGGAGGGGACAGGAGGCTACACCTTC. Protein product: CASSLEGTGGYTF.

The chain is built from TRBV25-1 and TRBJ2-2; 11 bases fit TRBD2. Per the germline V gene, CDR1 is MGHDK and CDR2 is SYGVNS. The CDR3 extends over 17 amino acids. The trim removed 4 bases at V and 9 bases at J, leaving 13 bases unmatched. CDR3: CASSVWGTSGKGRELFF. The CDR3 nucleotides are TGTGCCAGCAGTGTCTGGGGGACTAGCGGAAAAGGCAGGGAGCTGTTTTTT.

The rearrangement uses TRBV2 and TRBJ2-1; 7 bases agree with TRBD2. Germline V gives CDR1 SNHLY, CDR2 FYNNEI. V shed 7 bases, J shed 2 bases, and the junction held 8 bases outside the gene matches. There are 15 residues in the CDR3. The DNA for the CDR3 is TGTGCCAGCATGAGGGCGGGAGCCCCCTACAATGAGCAGTTCTTC. It is translated as CASMRAGAPYNEQFF.

This sequence joins TRBV27 and TRBJ2-3; 9 nucleotides match TRBD1. The length of the CDR3 is 16 residues. V was clipped by 6 bases and J by 0 bases; unmatched bases: 7. Germline CDR1 and CDR2: MNHEY and SMNVEV (reference sequence). The CDR3 spells CASSRFGTGSTDTQYF. The CDR3 nucleotides read TGTGCCAGCAGCAGGTTTGGGACAGGGAGCACAGATACGCAGTATTTT.

The rearrangement joins TRBV2 to TRBJ1-4; D possibly corresponds to TRBD1 (5 bases). Germline loops: CDR1 SNHLY, CDR2 FYNNEI. This CDR3 has 16 amino acids. Trimming took off 0 bases at V and 8 bases at J, with 16 bases between the two ends. Here the CDR3 reads CASSEAGRGEREKLFF. The CDR3, as DNA: TGTGCCAGCAGTGAAGCGGGAAGGGGTGAAAGGGAAAAACTGTTTTTT.

The V and J genes are TRBV19 and TRBJ2-3; D is perhaps TRBD2 (5 bases). There are 15 residues in the CDR3. The germline V gene encodes CDR1 LNHDA and CDR2 SQIVND (reference sequence). V was clipped by 5 bases and J by 4 bases, with 16 bases between them. Here the CDR3 reads CASSRAPQRADTQYF. The DNA of the CDR3 is TGTGCCAGTAGTCGGGCTCCCCAGAGGGCAGATACGCAGTATTTT. Drawing the rest from reference TRBV19 and TRBJ2-3, the complete variable domain is DGGITQSPKYLFRKEGQNVTLSCEQNLNHDAMYWYRQDPGQGLRLIYYSQIVNDFQKGDIAEGYSVSREKKESFPLTVTSAQKNPTAFYLCASSRAPQRADTQYFGPGTRLTVL.

The rearrangement joins TRBV7-2 to TRBJ2-5, with 10 bases fitting TRBD1. The J call is uncertain, as TRBJ2-7 better fits the DNA end. There are 14 residues in the CDR3. Germline V gene lookup returns CDR1 SGHTA and CDR2 FQGNSA. The CDR3 sequence is CASSTWTGGYEQYF. CDR3 bases: TGTGCCAGCAGCACGTGGACAGGGGGCTACGAGCAGTACTTC.

The gene calls are TRBV4-2 and TRBJ2-2; 8 bases line up with TRBD1. This CDR3 has 15 residues. CDR1 is LGHNA, CDR2 YNFKEQ, per germline. Trimming at V came to 4 bases and at J to 2 bases, leaving 3 bases not matched to a gene. The CDR3 nucleotides read TGTGCCAGCAGCCCAGGGACAGGTAACACCGGGGAGCTGTTTTTT. Encoded protein: CASSPGTGNTGELFF.